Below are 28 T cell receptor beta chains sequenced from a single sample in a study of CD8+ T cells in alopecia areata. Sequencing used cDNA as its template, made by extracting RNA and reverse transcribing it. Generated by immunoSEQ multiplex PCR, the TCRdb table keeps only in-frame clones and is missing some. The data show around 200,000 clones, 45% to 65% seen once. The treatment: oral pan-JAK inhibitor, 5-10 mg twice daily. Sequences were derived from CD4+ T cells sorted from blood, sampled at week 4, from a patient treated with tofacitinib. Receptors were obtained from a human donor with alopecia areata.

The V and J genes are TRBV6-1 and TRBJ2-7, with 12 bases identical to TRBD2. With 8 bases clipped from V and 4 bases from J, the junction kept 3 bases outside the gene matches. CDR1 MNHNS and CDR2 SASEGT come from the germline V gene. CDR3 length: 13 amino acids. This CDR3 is CASAGTSGYEQYF. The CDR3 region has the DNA TGTGCCAGCGCCGGGACTAGCGGGTACGAGCAGTACTTC.

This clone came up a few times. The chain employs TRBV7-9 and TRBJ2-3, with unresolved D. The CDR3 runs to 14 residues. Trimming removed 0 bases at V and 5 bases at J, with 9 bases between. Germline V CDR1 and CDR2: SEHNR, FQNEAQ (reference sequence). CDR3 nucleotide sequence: TGTGCCAGCAGCTTAGCGATGGGAAGAGATACGCAGTATTTT. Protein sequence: CASSLAMGRDTQYF.

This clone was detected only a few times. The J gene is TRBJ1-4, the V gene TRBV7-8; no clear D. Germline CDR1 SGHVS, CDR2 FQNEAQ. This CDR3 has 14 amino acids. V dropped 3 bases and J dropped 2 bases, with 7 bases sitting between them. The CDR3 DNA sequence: TGTGCCAGCAGCTTTAGTTTCACTAATGAAAAACTGTTTTTT. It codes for CASSFSFTNEKLFF.

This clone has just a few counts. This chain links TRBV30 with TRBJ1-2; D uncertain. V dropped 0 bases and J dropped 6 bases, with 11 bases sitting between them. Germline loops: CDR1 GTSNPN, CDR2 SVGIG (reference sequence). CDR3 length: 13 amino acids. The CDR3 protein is CAWSVSPGHGYTF. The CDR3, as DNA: TGTGCCTGGAGTGTTTCTCCCGGGCATGGCTACACCTTC.

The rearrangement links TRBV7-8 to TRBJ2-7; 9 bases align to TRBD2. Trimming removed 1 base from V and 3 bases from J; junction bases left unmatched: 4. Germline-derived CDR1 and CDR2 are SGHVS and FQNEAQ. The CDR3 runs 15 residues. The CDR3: CASSLVTSGVYEQYF. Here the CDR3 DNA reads TGTGCCAGCAGCTTAGTGACTAGCGGAGTCTACGAGCAGTACTTC.

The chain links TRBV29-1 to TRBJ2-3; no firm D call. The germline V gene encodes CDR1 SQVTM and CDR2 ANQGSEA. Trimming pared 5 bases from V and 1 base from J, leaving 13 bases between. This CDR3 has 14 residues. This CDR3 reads CSVSGGKGTDTQYF. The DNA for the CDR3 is TGCAGCGTTTCCGGCGGAAAGGGCACAGATACGCAGTATTTT.

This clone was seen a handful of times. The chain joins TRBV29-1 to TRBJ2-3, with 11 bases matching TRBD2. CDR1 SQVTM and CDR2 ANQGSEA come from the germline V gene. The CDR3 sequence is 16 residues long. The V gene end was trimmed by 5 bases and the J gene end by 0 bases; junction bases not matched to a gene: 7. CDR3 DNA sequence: TGCAGCGTTACCGGGACTAGCGGACCTAGCACAGATACGCAGTATTTT. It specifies CSVTGTSGPSTDTQYF.

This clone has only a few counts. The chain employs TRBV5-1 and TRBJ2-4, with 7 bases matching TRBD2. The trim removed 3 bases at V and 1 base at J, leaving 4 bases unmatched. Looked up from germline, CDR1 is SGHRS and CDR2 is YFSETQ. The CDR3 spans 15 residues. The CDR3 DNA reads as TGCGCCAGCAGCTCTACCGGGGGGGCCAAAAACATTCAGTACTTC. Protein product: CASSSTGGAKNIQYF.

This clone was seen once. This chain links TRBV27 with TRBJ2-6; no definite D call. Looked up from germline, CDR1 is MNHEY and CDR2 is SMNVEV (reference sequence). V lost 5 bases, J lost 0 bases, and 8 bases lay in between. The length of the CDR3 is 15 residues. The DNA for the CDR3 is TGTGCCAGCAGTCAACTGAGCTCTGGGGCCAACGTCCTGACTTTC. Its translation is CASSQLSSGANVLTF.

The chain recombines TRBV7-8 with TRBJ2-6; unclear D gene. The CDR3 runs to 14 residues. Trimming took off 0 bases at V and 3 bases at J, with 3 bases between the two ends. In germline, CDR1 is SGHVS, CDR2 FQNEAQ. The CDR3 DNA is TGTGCCAGCAGCTTAGCGGTTGGGGCCAACGTCCTGACTTTC. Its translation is CASSLAVGANVLTF. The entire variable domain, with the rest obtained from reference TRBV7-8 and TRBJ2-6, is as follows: GAGVSQSPRYKVAKRGQDVALRCDPISGHVSLFWYQQALGQGPEFLTYFQNEAQLDKSGLPSDRFFAERPEGSVSTLKIQRTQQEDSAVYLCASSLAVGANVLTFGAGSRLTVL.

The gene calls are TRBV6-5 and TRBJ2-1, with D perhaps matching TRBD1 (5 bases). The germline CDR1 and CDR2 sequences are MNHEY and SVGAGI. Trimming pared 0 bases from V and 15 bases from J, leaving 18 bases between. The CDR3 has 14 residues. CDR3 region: CASSYSRSTGSRFF. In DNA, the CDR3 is TGTGCCAGCAGTTACTCGCGGTCAACAGGATCAAGGTTCTTC.

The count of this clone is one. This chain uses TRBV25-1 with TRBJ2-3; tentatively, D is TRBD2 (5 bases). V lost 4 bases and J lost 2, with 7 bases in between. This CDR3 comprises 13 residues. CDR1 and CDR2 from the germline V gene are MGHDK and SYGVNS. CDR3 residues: CASSGEFTDTQYF. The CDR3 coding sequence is TGTGCCAGCAGTGGGGAGTTCACAGATACGCAGTATTTT. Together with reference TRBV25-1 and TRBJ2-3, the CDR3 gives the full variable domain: EADIYQTPRYLVIGTGKKITLECSQTMGHDKMYWYQQDPGMELHLIHYSYGVNSTEKGDLSSESTVSRIRTEHFPLTLESARPSHTSQYLCASSGEFTDTQYFGPGTRLTVL.

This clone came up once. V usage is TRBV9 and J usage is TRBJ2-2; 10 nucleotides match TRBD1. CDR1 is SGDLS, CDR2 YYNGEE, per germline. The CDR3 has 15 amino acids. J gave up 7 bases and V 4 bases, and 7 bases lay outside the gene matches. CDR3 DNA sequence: TGTGCCAGCAGCCCTCGACAGGGGGCTATCGGGGAGCTGTTTTTT. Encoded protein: CASSPRQGAIGELFF.

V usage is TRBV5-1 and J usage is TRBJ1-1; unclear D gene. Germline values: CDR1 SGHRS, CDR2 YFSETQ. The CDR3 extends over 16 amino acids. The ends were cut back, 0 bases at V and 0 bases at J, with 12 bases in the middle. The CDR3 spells CASSLGRLPLNTEAFF. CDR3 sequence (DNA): TGCGCCAGCAGCTTGGGGCGTCTTCCCCTGAACACTGAAGCTTTCTTT.

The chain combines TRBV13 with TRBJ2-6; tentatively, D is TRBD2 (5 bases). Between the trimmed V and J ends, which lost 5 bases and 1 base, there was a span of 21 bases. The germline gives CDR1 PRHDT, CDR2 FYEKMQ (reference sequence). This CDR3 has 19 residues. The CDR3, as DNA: TGTGCCAGCAGCGACCCCCGGAAACCACTAGTATCTGGGGCCAACGTCCTGACTTTC. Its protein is CASSDPRKPLVSGANVLTF.

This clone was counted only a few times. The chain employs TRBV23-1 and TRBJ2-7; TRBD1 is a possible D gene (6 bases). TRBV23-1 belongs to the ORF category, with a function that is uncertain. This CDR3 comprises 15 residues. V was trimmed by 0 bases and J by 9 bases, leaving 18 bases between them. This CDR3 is CASSQSPGHPSWQYF. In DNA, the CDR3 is TGCGCCAGCAGTCAATCTCCGGGACACCCTTCATGGCAGTACTTC.

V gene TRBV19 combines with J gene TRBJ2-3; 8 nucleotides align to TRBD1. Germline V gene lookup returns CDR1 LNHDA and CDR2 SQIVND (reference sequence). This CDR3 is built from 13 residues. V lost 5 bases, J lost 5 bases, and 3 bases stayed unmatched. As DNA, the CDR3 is TGTGCCAGTAGTGGACAGGGCGGAGATACGCAGTATTTT. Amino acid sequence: CASSGQGGDTQYF. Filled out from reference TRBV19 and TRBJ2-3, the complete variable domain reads DGGITQSPKYLFRKEGQNVTLSCEQNLNHDAMYWYRQDPGQGLRLIYYSQIVNDFQKGDIAEGYSVSREKKESFPLTVTSAQKNPTAFYLCASSGQGGDTQYFGPGTRLTVL.

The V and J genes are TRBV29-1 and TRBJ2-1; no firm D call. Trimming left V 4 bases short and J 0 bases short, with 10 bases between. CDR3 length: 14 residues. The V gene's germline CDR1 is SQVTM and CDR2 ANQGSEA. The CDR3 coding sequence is TGCAGCGTTGGGCGCCAAAGCTCCTACAATGAGCAGTTCTTC. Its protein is CSVGRQSSYNEQFF.

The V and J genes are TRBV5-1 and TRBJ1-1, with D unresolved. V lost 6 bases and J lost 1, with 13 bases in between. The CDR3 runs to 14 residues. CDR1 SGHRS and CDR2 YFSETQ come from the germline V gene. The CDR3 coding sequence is TGCGCCAGCACCTTCACGGGGTCGAACACTGAAGCTTTCTTT. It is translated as CASTFTGSNTEAFF.

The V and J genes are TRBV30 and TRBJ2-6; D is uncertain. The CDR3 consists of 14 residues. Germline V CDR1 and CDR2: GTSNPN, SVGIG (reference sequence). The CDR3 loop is CASDRMAGANVLTF. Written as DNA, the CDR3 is TGTGCTTCTGACCGCATGGCCGGGGCCAACGTCCTGACTTTC.

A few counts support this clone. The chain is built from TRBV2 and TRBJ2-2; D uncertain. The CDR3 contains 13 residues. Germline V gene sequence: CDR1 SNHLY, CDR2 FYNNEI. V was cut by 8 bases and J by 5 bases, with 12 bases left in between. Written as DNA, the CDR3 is TGTGCCAGCGGGCAACCATGGACCGGGGAGCTGTTTTTT. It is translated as CASGQPWTGELFF.

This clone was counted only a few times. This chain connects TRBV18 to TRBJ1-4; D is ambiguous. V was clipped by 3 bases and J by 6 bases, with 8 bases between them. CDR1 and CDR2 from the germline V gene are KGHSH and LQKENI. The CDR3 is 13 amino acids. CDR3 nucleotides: TGTGCCAGCTCACCGGGCGTTGATGAAAAACTGTTTTTT. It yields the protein CASSPGVDEKLFF. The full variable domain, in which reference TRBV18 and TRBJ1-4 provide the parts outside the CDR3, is NAGVMQNPRHLVRRRGQEARLRCSPMKGHSHVYWYRQLPEEGLKFMVYLQKENIIDESGMPKERFSAEFPKEGPSILRIQQVVRGDSAAYFCASSPGVDEKLFFGSGTQLSVL.

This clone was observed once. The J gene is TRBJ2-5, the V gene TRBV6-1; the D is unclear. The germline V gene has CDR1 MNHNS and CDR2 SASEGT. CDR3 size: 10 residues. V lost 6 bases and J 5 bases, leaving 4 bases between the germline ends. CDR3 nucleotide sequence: TGTGCCAGCAGAACGGAGACCCAGTACTTC. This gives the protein CASRTETQYF.

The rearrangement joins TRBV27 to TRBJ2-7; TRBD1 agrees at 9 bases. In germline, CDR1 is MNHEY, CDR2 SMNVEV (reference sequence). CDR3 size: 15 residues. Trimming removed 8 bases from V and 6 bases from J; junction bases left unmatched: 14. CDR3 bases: TGTGCCAGCTCCCCCCTGGGACAGGGACGGGTCGAGCAGTACTTC. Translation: CASSPLGQGRVEQYF.

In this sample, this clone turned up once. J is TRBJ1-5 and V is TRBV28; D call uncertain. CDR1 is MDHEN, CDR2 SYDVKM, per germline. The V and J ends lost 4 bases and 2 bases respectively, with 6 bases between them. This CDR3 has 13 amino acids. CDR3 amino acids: CASSWGGNQPQHF. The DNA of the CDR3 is TGTGCCAGCAGTTGGGGTGGCAATCAGCCCCAGCATTTT. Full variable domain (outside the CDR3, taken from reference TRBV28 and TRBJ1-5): DVKVTQSSRYLVKRTGEKVFLECVQDMDHENMFWYRQDPGLGLRLIYFSYDVKMKEKGDIPEGYSVSREKKERFSLILESASTNQTSMYLCASSWGGNQPQHFGDGTRLSIL.

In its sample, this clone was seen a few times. The CDR3 region has the DNA TGTGCCAGCAGCGCCGGGGGGGTGCGGCACGAGCAGTACTTC. This translates into CASSAGGVRHEQYF. The V call is TRBV5-4, the J call TRBJ2-7, with 8 positions matching TRBD2. The germline CDR1 and CDR2 sequences are SGHNT and YYREEE (reference sequence). The CDR3 covers 14 residues. Trimming took 4 bases from V and 5 from J; bases not matched to a gene: 8. The whole variable domain, filled in from reference TRBV5-4 and TRBJ2-7, reads ETGVTQSPTHLIKTRGQQVTLRCSSQSGHNTVSWYQQALGQGPQFIFQYYREEENGRGNFPPRFSGLQFPNYSSELNVNALELDDSALYLCASSAGGVRHEQYFGPGTRLTVT.

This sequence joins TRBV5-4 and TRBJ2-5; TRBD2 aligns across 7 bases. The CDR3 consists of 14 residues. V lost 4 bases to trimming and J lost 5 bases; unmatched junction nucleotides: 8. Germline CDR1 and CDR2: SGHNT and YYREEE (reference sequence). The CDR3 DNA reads TGTGCCAGCAGCGGGGAGGGAAGACGGGAGACCCAGTACTTC. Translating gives CASSGEGRRETQYF. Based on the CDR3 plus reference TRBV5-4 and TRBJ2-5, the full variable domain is ETGVTQSPTHLIKTRGQQVTLRCSSQSGHNTVSWYQQALGQGPQFIFQYYREEENGRGNFPPRFSGLQFPNYSSELNVNALELDDSALYLCASSGEGRRETQYFGPGTRLLVL.

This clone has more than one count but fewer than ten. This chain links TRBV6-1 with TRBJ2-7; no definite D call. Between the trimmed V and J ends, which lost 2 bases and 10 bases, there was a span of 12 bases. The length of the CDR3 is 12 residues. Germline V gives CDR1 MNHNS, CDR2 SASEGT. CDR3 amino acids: CASSEMSGGQYF. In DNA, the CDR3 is TGTGCCAGCAGTGAAATGTCGGGCGGACAGTACTTC.